The source of this T cell receptor (beta chain) is a study of patients and donors after allogeneic stem cell transplantation. Each CDR3 protein is one row after TCRdb ran MiXCR on the RT-PCR reads. The sample yields approximately 160,000 distinct CDR3 sequences, about 32% seen once. This clonotype was obtained from a human donor who was either an allogeneic HSCT recipient or a stem cell or donor lymphocyte infusion donor (not recorded which). It is not recorded whose cells these are; they may come from a transplant donor. The specimen sequenced was blood, either unsorted or a sorted T cell fraction (not recorded which).

This chain's CDR3 is CASSARPGAFF. The CDR3 DNA sequence: TGTGCCAGCAGTGCAAGACCGGGCGCTTTCTTT. This rearrangement joins TRBV2 to TRBJ1-1, with no clear D. CDR1 and CDR2 from the germline V gene are SNHLY and FYNNEI. This CDR3 comprises 11 residues. The ends were cut back, 4 bases at V and 11 bases at J, with 11 bases in the middle.